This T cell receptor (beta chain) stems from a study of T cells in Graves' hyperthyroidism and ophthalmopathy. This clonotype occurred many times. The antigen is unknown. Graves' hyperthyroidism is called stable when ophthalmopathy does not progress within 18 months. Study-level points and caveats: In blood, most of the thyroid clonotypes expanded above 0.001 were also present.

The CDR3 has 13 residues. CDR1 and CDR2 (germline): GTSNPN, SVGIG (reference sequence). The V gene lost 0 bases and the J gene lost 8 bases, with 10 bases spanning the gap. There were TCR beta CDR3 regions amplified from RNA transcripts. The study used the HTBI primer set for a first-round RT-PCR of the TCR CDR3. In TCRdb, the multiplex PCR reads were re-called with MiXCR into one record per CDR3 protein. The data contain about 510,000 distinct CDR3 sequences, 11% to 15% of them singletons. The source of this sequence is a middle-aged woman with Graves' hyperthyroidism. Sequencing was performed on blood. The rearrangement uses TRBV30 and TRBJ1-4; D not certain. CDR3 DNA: TGTGCCTGGAGTGTACAGACGCGCGAAAAACTGTTTTTT. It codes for CAWSVQTREKLFF.